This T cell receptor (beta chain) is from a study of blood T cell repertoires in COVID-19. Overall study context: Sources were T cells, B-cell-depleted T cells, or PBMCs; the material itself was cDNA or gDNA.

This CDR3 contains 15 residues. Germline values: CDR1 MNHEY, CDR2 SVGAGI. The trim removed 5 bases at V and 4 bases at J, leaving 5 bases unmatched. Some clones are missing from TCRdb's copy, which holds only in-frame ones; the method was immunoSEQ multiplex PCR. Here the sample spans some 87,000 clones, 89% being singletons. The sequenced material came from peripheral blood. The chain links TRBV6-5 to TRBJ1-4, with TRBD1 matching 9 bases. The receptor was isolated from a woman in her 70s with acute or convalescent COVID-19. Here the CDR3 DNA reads TGTGCCAGCAGTAGAGCGGGACAGGGTAATGAAAAACTGTTTTTT. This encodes CASSRAGQGNEKLFF.